A single sample gave rise to the 7 T cell receptor beta chains below, sequenced in a study of cytomegalovirus exposure and HLA in healthy donors. The primer mix had 60 Vbeta and 13 Jbeta primers. Libraries were prepared by immunoSEQ multiplex PCR; TCRdb keeps only in-frame clonotypes and omits some of them. Here the sample spans 150,000 to 200,000 clones, approximately 79% being singletons. Sequencing was performed on PBMCs. These TCRs come from a man in his forties in good health and CMV-seropositive.

This sequence joins TRBV7-3 and TRBJ2-5; 7 bases map to TRBD1. The closer fit of TRBJ2-7 to the DNA end suggests the J call may be wrong. The CDR3 has 15 amino acids. CDR1 and CDR2 from the germline V gene are SGHTA and FQGTGA. The CDR3: CASSLGRGPSYEQYF. DNA for the CDR3: TGTGCCAGCAGCCTAGGAAGGGGGCCTTCCTACGAGCAGTACTTC.

CDR3 sequence: CASSNLGGGEETQYF. The CDR3 bases are TGTGCCAGCAGCAACTTGGGGGGGGGAGAGGAGACCCAGTACTTC. The genes are TRBV9 and TRBJ2-5, with 7 bases identical to TRBD2. Losses at the gene ends were 4 bases for V and 5 bases for J; bases not matched to a gene: 11. This CDR3 contains 15 residues. CDR1 is SGDLS, CDR2 YYNGEE, per germline.

The chain joins TRBV4-3 to TRBJ1-2; D remains unclear. Trimming stripped 0 bases from V and 8 bases from J, with 19 bases between. Germline CDR1 reads LGHNA; CDR2 reads YSLEER. The CDR3 runs 16 residues. The CDR3 DNA follows: TGCGCCAGCAGCCAAGATGTCCCGGATCCACGGCGGGGCTACACCTTC. This codes for CASSQDVPDPRRGYTF.

This chain uses TRBV4-3 with TRBJ1-2; D perhaps matches TRBD1 (5 bases). CDR3 length equals 14 residues. Germline CDR1 and CDR2: LGHNA and YSLEER. Trimming pared 1 base from V and 2 bases from J, leaving 8 bases between. CDR3 DNA sequence: TGCGCCAGCAGCCAAGGAGACAGCAACTATGGCTACACCTTC. Translated: CASSQGDSNYGYTF.

The chain is built from TRBV19 and TRBJ2-3; D is ambiguous. The V gene's germline CDR1 is LNHDA and CDR2 SQIVND (reference sequence). CDR3 length: 13 amino acids. Between the trimmed V and J ends, which lost 7 bases and 0 bases, there was a span of 8 bases. DNA of the CDR3: TGTGCCAGTACGTTTTCTAGCACAGATACGCAGTATTTT. Its translation: CASTFSSTDTQYF.

CDR3 amino acids: CASSPQTSPGNLPQETQYF. The DNA of the CDR3 is TGCGCCAGCAGCCCCCAGACTAGTCCCGGAAACCTCCCTCAAGAGACCCAGTACTTC. V is TRBV5-1 and J is TRBJ2-5; D perhaps matches TRBD2 (6 bases). Germline assignment: CDR1 SGHRS and CDR2 YFSETQ. V gave up 4 bases and J gave up 2 bases, with 27 bases separating them. This CDR3 spans 19 amino acids.

The chain uses TRBV7-9 and TRBJ2-2; unclear D gene. Trimming cost V 1 base and J 0 bases, with 9 bases left between them. This CDR3 comprises 16 residues. Germline CDR1 SEHNR, CDR2 FQNEAQ (reference sequence). CDR3 protein: CASSLEVGPNTGELFF. CDR3 in DNA: TGTGCCAGCAGCTTAGAGGTGGGCCCGAACACCGGGGAGCTGTTTTTT.